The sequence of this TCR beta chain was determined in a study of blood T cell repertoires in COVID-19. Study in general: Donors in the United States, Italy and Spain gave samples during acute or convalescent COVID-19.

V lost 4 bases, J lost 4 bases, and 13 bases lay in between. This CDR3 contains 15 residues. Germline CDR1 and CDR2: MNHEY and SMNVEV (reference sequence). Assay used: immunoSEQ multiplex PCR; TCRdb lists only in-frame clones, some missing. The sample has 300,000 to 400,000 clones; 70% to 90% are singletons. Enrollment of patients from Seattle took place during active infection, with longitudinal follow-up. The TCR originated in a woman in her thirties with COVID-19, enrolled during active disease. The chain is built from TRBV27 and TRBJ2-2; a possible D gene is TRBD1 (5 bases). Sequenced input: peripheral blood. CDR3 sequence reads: CASSWSRAVTGELFF. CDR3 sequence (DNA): TGTGCCAGCAGTTGGTCCAGGGCCGTCACCGGGGAGCTGTTTTTT.